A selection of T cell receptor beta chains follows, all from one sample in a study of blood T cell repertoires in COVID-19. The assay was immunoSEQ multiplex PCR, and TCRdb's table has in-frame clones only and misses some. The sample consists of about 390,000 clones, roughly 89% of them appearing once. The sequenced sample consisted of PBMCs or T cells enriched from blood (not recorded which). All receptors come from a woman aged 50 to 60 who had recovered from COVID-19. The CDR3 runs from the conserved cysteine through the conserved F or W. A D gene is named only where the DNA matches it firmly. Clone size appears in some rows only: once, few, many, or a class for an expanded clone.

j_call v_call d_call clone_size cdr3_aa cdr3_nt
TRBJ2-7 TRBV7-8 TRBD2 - CASSFTSGGASSSYEQYF TGTGCCAGCAGCTTTACGTCCGGGGGGGCATCAAGCTCCTACGAGCAGTACTTC
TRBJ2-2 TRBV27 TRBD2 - CASSYSGGANTGELFF TGTGCCAGCAGTTATAGCGGGGGCGCGAACACCGGGGAGCTGTTTTTT
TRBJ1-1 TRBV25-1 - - CASSLGGTTEAFF TGTGCCAGCAGCTTGGGGGGGACGACTGAAGCTTTCTTT
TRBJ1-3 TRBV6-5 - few CASSYAPVPGNTIYF TGTGCCAGCAGTTACGCCCCGGTCCCGGGAAACACCATATATTTT
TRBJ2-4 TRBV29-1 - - CSAYSPFINIQYF TGCAGCGCCTACTCACCGTTCATTAACATTCAGTACTTC
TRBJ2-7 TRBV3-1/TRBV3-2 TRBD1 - CASSFRTDRVYEQYF TGTGCCAGCAGCTTCCGCACGGACAGGGTCTACGAGCAGTACTTC
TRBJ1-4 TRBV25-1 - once CASRAGFSYEKLFF TGTGCCAGCAGGGCAGGGTTTAGTTATGAAAAACTGTTTTTT
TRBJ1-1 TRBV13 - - CASSLDREDTEAFF TGTGCCAGCAGCTTAGATAGGGAGGACACTGAAGCTTTCTTT
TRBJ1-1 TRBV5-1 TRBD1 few CASSQGVPDGKAFF TGCGCCAGCAGCCAGGGGGTCCCGGACGGGAAAGCTTTCTTT
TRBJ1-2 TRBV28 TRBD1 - CASSQDRVYGYTF TGTGCCAGCAGTCAGGACAGGGTCTATGGCTACACCTTC
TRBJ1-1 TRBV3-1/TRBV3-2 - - CASSPHLGGTIEAFF TGTGCCAGCAGCCCTCATCTCGGAGGGACCATTGAAGCTTTCTTT
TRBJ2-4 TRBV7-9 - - CASSSSRQDIPRAKNIQYF TGTGCCAGCAGCTCGTCCCGACAGGACATCCCAAGAGCCAAAAACATTCAGTACTTC
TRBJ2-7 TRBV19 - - CASSLRDSYEQYF TGTGCCAGTAGCCTACGGGACTCCTACGAGCAGTACTTC
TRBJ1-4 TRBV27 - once CASSFLGSYNEKLFF TGTGCCAGCAGTTTTTTGGGGAGTTATAATGAAAAACTGTTTTTT
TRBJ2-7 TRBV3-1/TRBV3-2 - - CASSQDTGYHYEQYF TGTGCCAGCAGCCAAGACACGGGATACCATTACGAGCAGTACTTC
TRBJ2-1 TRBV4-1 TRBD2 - CASSQEAGGPYNEQFF TGCGCCAGCAGCCAAGAGGCGGGGGGCCCCTACAATGAGCAGTTCTTC
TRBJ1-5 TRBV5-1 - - CASSLGGVGQPQHF TGCGCCAGCAGCTTGGGGGGAGTGGGTCAGCCCCAGCATTTT
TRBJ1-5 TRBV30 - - CAWSTGSNQPQHF TGTGCCTGGAGTACAGGGTCCAATCAGCCCCAGCATTTT
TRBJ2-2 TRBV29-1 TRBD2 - CSVGTRRLAGALNTGELFF TGCAGCGTCGGGACCAGACGGTTAGCGGGGGCCCTTAACACCGGGGAGCTGTTTTTT
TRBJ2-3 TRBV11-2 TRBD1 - CASSFGQGRTDTQYF TGTGCCAGCAGCTTTGGACAGGGGCGCACAGATACGCAGTATTTT
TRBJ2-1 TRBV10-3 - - CAISGGDSYNEQFF TGTGCCATCAGTGGGGGGGACTCCTACAATGAGCAGTTCTTC
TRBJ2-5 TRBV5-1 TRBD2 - CASSLAGSAGVGAETQYF TGCGCCAGCAGCTTGGCCGGCTCAGCGGGGGTCGGCGCAGAGACCCAGTACTTC
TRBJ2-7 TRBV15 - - CATSREPTGYEQYF TGTGCCACCAGCAGAGAACCGACAGGCTACGAGCAGTACTTC
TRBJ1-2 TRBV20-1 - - CSASNGFPRGGYTF TGCAGTGCTAGTAATGGGTTTCCCCGGGGTGGCTACACCTTC
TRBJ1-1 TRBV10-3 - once CAISELTPGGLNTEAFF TGTGCCATCAGTGAGTTAACCCCGGGAGGACTGAACACTGAAGCTTTCTTT
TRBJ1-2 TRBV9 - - CASSAGLSYGYTF TGTGCCAGCAGCGCCGGACTGAGCTATGGCTACACCTTC
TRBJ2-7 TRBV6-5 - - CASSYSPGEQYF TGTGCCAGCAGTTACAGCCCGGGGGAGCAGTACTTC
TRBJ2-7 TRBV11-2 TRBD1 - CASSWFRGISYEQYF TGTGCCAGCAGCTGGTTCAGGGGGATCTCCTACGAGCAGTACTTC
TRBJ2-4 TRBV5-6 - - CASSTELAKNIQYF TGTGCCAGCAGCACGGAGTTAGCCAAAAACATTCAGTACTTC
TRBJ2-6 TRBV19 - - CASSTSVPGANVLTF TGTGCCAGTAGTACGTCGGTCCCTGGGGCCAACGTCCTGACTTTC
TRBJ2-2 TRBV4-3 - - CASSPNNWGPNTGELFF TGCGCCAGCAGCCCGAATAATTGGGGGCCCAACACCGGGGAGCTGTTTTTT
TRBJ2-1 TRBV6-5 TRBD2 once CASRIAGGGGNEQFF TGTGCCAGCCGGATAGCGGGGGGAGGAGGCAATGAGCAGTTCTTC
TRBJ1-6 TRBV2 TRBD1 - CASSNGQANSPLHF TGTGCCAGCAGTAACGGACAGGCAAATTCACCCCTCCACTTT
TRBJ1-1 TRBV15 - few CATSSTSGNTEAFF TGTGCCACCAGCAGTACTAGCGGGAACACTGAAGCTTTCTTT
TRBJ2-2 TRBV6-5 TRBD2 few CAGKWDYHTGELFF TGTGCCGGCAAATGGGACTACCACACCGGGGAGCTGTTTTTT
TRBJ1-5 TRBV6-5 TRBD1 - CASSHDRGGQPQHF TGTGCCAGCAGTCACGACAGGGGTGGGCAGCCCCAGCATTTT
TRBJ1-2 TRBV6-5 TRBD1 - CASRRRGQGRGGYTF TGTGCCAGCAGACGCAGGGGACAGGGAAGAGGTGGCTACACCTTC
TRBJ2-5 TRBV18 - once CASSPSLGGEETQYF TGTGCCAGCTCACCATCGCTCGGGGGAGAAGAGACCCAGTACTTC
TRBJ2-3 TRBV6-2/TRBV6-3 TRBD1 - CASSYSPHRGESTDTQYF TGTGCCAGCAGTTACTCTCCGCACAGGGGCGAAAGCACAGATACGCAGTATTTT
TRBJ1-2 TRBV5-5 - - CASSIDRSNYGYTF TGTGCCAGCAGCATCGACAGGAGTAACTATGGCTACACCTTC
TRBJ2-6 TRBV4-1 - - CASSLNPGANVLTF TGCGCCAGCAGCCTCAATCCTGGGGCCAACGTCCTGACTTTC
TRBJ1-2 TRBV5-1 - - CASSQQVANGYTF TGCGCCAGCAGCCAACAGGTGGCGAATGGCTACACCTTC
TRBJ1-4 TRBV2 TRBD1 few CASSEFGTGDTKLFF TGTGCCAGCAGTGAATTCGGGACAGGGGATACCAAACTGTTTTTT
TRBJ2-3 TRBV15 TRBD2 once CATSRDRGTRAYRTDTQYF TGTGCCACCAGCAGAGATCGGGGGACTAGGGCATACCGCACAGATACGCAGTATTTT
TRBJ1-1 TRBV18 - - CASARRSGRETEAFF TGTGCCAGCGCTCGGAGGAGCGGGAGGGAGACCGAAGCTTTCTTT
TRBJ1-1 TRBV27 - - CASGTRVANTEAFF TGTGCCAGCGGAACTAGGGTGGCGAACACTGAAGCTTTCTTT